The T cell receptor beta chain described here comes from a study of blood T cell repertoires in COVID-19. Original processing methods: Reference gene primers were amplified, and this amplification served to estimate nucleated cell counts. Assay: immunoSEQ multiplex PCR; the TCRdb copy retains only in-frame clones and omits some. V and J calls and clone size come straight from that table; D and trimming were deduced from the DNA. This sample has around 170,000 clones, with 80% to 90% found just once. The junction had 8 bases not matched to a gene; V was cut back by 5 bases and J by 4 bases. The CDR3 contains 16 residues. CDR1 is MDHEN and CDR2 is SYDVKM in the germline V gene. Resolution of symptoms, clearance, or two negative PCRs was present in recovered Cohort 3 donors. This clone was picked up one time.

The V and J genes are TRBV28 and TRBJ2-7, with 13 bases lining up with TRBD2. The TCR sequence derives from a woman in her 50s who had recovered from COVID-19. What was sequenced was PBMCs or T cells enriched from blood (not recorded which). In DNA form, the CDR3 reads TGTGCCAGCAGTCCTGTGACTAGCGGGGGGATATACGAGCAGTACTTC. This codes for CASSPVTSGGIYEQYF.